The rows below give T cell receptor beta chains drawn from one sample of a study of molecular identifiers for immune sequencing clone quantification. TCRdb reprocessed the PCR reads with MiXCR, giving one entry per CDR3 protein. The table records 250,000 to 350,000 distinct CDR3 sequences, about a fifth of them present only once. The sample comprised naive CD8+ T cells from blood, with Jurkat cell RNA spiked in. The receptors were gathered from a human donor in good health. Some libraries in this study had Jurkat cell RNA spiked in. Each CDR3 is given with its conserved first and last residue. A D gene is named only where the DNA matches it firmly. Size is stated for part of the rows, as once, few or many counts, or as a class when the clone is expanded.

clone size,D gene,J gene,V gene,CDR3 DNA,CDR3 protein
few,NA,TRBJ1-2,TRBV2,TGTGCCAGCAGTGGGGACGGGGGCTATGGCTACACCTTC,CASSGDGGYGYTF
NA,TRBD1,TRBJ1-1,TRBV15,TGTGCCACCAGCAGATCGACAGGGGACACTGAAGCTTTCTTT,CATSRSTGDTEAFF
many,TRBD2,TRBJ2-1,TRBV24-1,TGTGCCACCAGTGATGCTAATCTAGCGGGCATAACCTACAATGAGCAGTTCTTC,CATSDANLAGITYNEQFF
many,NA,TRBJ2-7,TRBV20-1,TGCAGTGCTCCCACAACTAGCTCTGTAAGCGAGCAGTACTTC,CSAPTTSSVSEQYF
many,TRBD2,TRBJ2-7,TRBV6-5,TGTGCCAGCAGTACCGCGGGGGCCTACGAGCAGTACTTC,CASSTAGAYEQYF
few,NA,TRBJ1-1,TRBV6-1,TGTGCCAGCACCCTAGGGGGGGGGGGGCGCAACACTGAAGCTTTCTTT,CASTLGGGGRNTEAFF
few,TRBD2,TRBJ2-3,TRBV24-1,TGTGCCATTATAGCGGGGGCTAGCACAGATACGCAGTATTTT,CAIIAGASTDTQYF
few,TRBD1,TRBJ2-3,TRBV4-1,TGCGCCAGCAGCCAGCAAACCGGGACAGGGGGCTGGGCAGATACGCAGTATTTT,CASSQQTGTGGWADTQYF
few,TRBD1,TRBJ2-7,TRBV6-1,TGTGCCAGCACCCCGGACCCGTCAGGGGGCGTCTACGAGCAGTACTTC,CASTPDPSGGVYEQYF
many,NA,TRBJ1-1,TRBV29-1,TGCACCTACGCCCCTGAAGCTTTCTTT,CTYAPEAFF
many,TRBD2,TRBJ2-7,TRBV2,TGTGCCAGCAGTGAGGCTAGCGGGGTCCCGGTCCACGAGCAGTACTTC,CASSEASGVPVHEQYF
many,TRBD1,TRBJ1-2,TRBV11-2,TGTGCCAGCAGCTTAGTACAGGGGAATGGCTACACCTTC,CASSLVQGNGYTF
few,NA,TRBJ2-5,TRBV6-2/TRBV6-3,TGTGCCAGCAGCCCCTTCCCATCGACCGGGAACCCCCAAGAGACCCAGTACTTC,CASSPFPSTGNPQETQYF
once,TRBD2,TRBJ2-1,TRBV6-2/TRBV6-3,TGTGCCAGCAGTTACCCAGAACCCTCTAGCGGGTGGGGCCATGAGCAGTTCTTC,CASSYPEPSSGWGHEQFF
NA,TRBD1,TRBJ2-3,TRBV9,TGTGCCAGCAGCGTACAAGCAGGACAGGGAGTAGATACGCAGTATTTT,CASSVQAGQGVDTQYF
NA,TRBD2,TRBJ2-3,TRBV7-3,TGTGCCAGCTGGACACTAGCGGGGGTTGTGGATACGCAGTATTTT,CASWTLAGVVDTQYF
many,NA,TRBJ2-1,TRBV19,TGTGCCAGTAGTCTCGGCAGGCCCAACTCCTACAATGAGCAGTTCTTC,CASSLGRPNSYNEQFF
few,NA,TRBJ1-1,TRBV7-9,TGTGCCAGCAGCTTAGGATGGGGGGAAACGAACACTGAAGCTTTCTTT,CASSLGWGETNTEAFF
many,NA,TRBJ2-2,TRBV7-9,TGTGCCAGCAGCTTGCTCAGGTCCGGGGAGCTGTTTTTT,CASSLLRSGELFF
many,TRBD1,TRBJ2-1,TRBV29-1,TGCAGCGTTGCTACAGGGGATTTTGATGAGCAGTTCTTC,CSVATGDFDEQFF
NA,NA,TRBJ2-4,TRBV7-9,TGTGCCAGCAGCCCTCCCCGTGGAGTAGCCAAAGACATTCAGTACTTC,CASSPPRGVAKDIQYF
NA,TRBD2,TRBJ2-1,TRBV6-6,TGTGCCAGCAGTCCCCGGACTAGCGGGACTACCTACAATGAGCAGTTCTTC,CASSPRTSGTTYNEQFF
many,TRBD1,TRBJ2-6,TRBV20-1,TGCAGTGCTCCCAGGACAGGGAGCTCTGGGGCCAACGTCCTGACTTTC,CSAPRTGSSGANVLTF
NA,NA,TRBJ1-2,TRBV4-2,TGTGCCAGCAGCCAAGATCTCACTAATCAGGGAATAGAAGGCTACACCTTC,CASSQDLTNQGIEGYTF